The rows below give T cell receptor beta chains drawn from one sample of a study of blood T cells in healthy people across ages. From the 5' RACE reads, TCRdb called clonotypes with MiXCR, one entry per CDR3 protein. The sample shows some 1.8 million distinct CDR3 sequences, 30% to 40% of them seen only once. The sequenced sample consisted of blood. Source of these receptors: a human donor in good health. Each CDR3 is given with its conserved first and last residue. A D gene is named only where the DNA matches it firmly. A row's size may be missing; if present it is once, few, many or a size class.

abundance	v_gene	d_gene	j_gene	CDR3aa	CDR3nt
.	TRBV20-1	.	TRBJ1-2	CSARDLGAFSYYGYTF	TGCAGTGCTAGAGATCTGGGGGCCTTCTCTTACTATGGCTACACCTTC
.	TRBV10-3	TRBD2	TRBJ2-3	CAISDPLAGGNTDTQYF	TGTGCCATCAGTGATCCGCTTGCGGGGGGAAACACAGATACGCAGTATTTT
few	TRBV10-3	.	TRBJ1-1	CAIRTWGGNTEAFF	TGTGCCATCAGAACATGGGGGGGGAACACTGAAGCTTTCTTT
.	TRBV29-1	TRBD1	TRBJ2-2	CSVGTGDNTGELFF	TGCAGCGTTGGGACAGGGGACAACACCGGGGAGCTGTTTTTT
few	TRBV4-2	.	TRBJ2-1	CASSQDPSGETIEQFF	TGTGCCAGCAGCCAAGACCCTTCGGGGGAGACAATTGAGCAGTTCTTC
.	TRBV28	.	TRBJ2-5	CASSQGKLDGIETQYF	TGTGCCAGCAGTCAGGGGAAACTAGATGGGATAGAGACCCAGTACTTC
.	TRBV28	.	TRBJ1-2	CASSTWGEPYGYTF	TGTGCCAGCAGCACCTGGGGGGAACCTTATGGCTACACCTTC
.	TRBV5-1	.	TRBJ2-2	CASSSPDRRNTGELFF	TGCGCCAGCAGCTCTCCCGACAGGAGAAACACCGGGGAGCTGTTTTTT
many	TRBV7-9	TRBD1	TRBJ2-4	CASSLMGQGIAKNIQYF	TGTGCCAGCAGCCTTATGGGACAGGGGATAGCCAAAAACATTCAGTACTTC
few	TRBV20-1	.	TRBJ2-3	CSARDWNRTDTQYF	TGCAGTGCTAGAGATTGGAACAGAACAGATACGCAGTATTTT
.	TRBV6-5	TRBD1	TRBJ1-5	CASSPGQRSNQPQHF	TGTGCCAGCAGTCCGGGACAGAGAAGCAATCAGCCCCAGCATTTT
.	TRBV12-5	.	TRBJ2-3	CASGPYRQVLSSTDTQYF	TGTGCTAGTGGTCCCTACCGACAGGTTCTATCTAGCACAGATACGCAGTATTTT
once	TRBV7-2	.	TRBJ2-2	CASSLRRGEVPTGELFF	TGTGCCAGCAGCCTGAGAAGGGGAGAAGTACCCACCGGGGAGCTGTTTTTT
.	TRBV7-9	TRBD2	TRBJ2-5	CASSYFERGDQETQYF	TGTGCCAGCAGCTACTTTGAGCGGGGGGATCAAGAGACCCAGTACTTC
many	TRBV6-4	TRBD1	TRBJ1-3	CARRQGAGNTIYF	TGTGCCAGGAGACAGGGGGCTGGAAACACCATATATTTT
few	TRBV4-2	.	TRBJ2-7	CASSQDLAGKAYEQYF	TGTGCCAGCAGCCAAGATTTGGCTGGCAAAGCCTACGAGCAGTACTTC
many	TRBV7-2	.	TRBJ1-2	CASSRGGLGYTF	TGCGCCAGCAGCCGGGGAGGGTTAGGCTACACCTTC